This TCR beta chain stems from a study of CD8 T cells in Susac syndrome. Sequencing of TCR beta was performed on blood CD8+ and CD4+ T cells. The CDR3 spans 14 residues. Trimming took off 2 bases at V and 3 bases at J, with 8 bases between the two ends. With random hexamers, 0.5 to 1 ug RNA was reverse transcribed. TCRdb fed the immunoSEQ multiplex PCR reads into MiXCR, producing one record per CDR3 protein. The table records 300,000 or so distinct CDR3 sequences, 92% of them present only once. The sample was CD4+ T cells from PBMCs. The V call is TRBV12-3 or TRBV12-4, the J call TRBJ2-1; D call uncertain. The TCR originated in a human donor with multiple sclerosis. CDR3 DNA: TGTGCCAGCAGTTTAAGGTTAGGCTACAATGAGCAGTTCTTC. It specifies CASSLRLGYNEQFF.